Below, 3 T cell receptor beta chains from the same sample are listed, as sequenced in a study of blood T cell repertoires in COVID-19 (dated by TCRdb to the early 2020s). The protocol used for the library was the immunoSEQ multiplex PCR assay. What TCRdb holds here is the immuneACCESS table cut down to in-frame rearrangements. Part of the clones is not present; checked against another copy, under half of the missing clones reflect an unresolved V gene, and the others are unexplained. The sample contains over 150,000 clones, around nine tenths of them found a single time. 0.7% to 0.9% of the sample is taken by the ten largest. The sequenced sample consisted of peripheral blood. The receptors stem from a woman between 18 and 29 years old who had recovered from COVID-19.

V usage is TRBV4-2 and J usage is TRBJ2-5, with 7 bases fitting TRBD2. Unmatched junction bases numbered 13, after V lost 4 bases and J lost 2 bases. The CDR3 loop spans 17 amino acids. CDR1 is LGHNA and CDR2 is YNFKEQ in the germline V gene. CDR3 loop: CASSRSARLAYQETQYF. CDR3 bases: TGTGCCAGCAGCCGCAGCGCCAGACTAGCCTATCAAGAGACCCAGTACTTC.

V is TRBV30 and J is TRBJ1-2, with 7 bases identical to TRBD1. Germline CDR1 and CDR2: GTSNPN and SVGIG (reference sequence). J lost 6 bases, V lost 0 bases, and 4 bases had no gene match. This CDR3 contains 13 residues. The CDR3 DNA follows: TGTGCCTGGAGTGTACAGGGGCTAAATGGCTACACCTTC. Residues: CAWSVQGLNGYTF.

The chain has TRBV6-5 and TRBJ2-1; 8 bases are a match to TRBD2. The V segment lost 6 bases and the J segment 3 bases; nucleotides outside the gene matches: 4. Germline V gene sequence: CDR1 MNHEY, CDR2 SVGAGI. The CDR3 is 14 amino acids. The DNA of the CDR3 is TGTGCCAGCAGGGAGCGGGGGAGCTACAATGAGCAGTTCTTC. Translating gives CASRERGSYNEQFF.